These 13 T cell receptor beta chains were sequenced from one sample in a study of shared clonotypes between healthy human individuals. Sequencing was performed with immunoSEQ multiplex PCR; in TCRdb, only in-frame clones are kept and a portion is missing. The sample has 2 million to 3 million clones; 93% are singletons. The sample taken for sequencing was naive CD4+ T cells from PBMCs. Subset specified: CD45RA+ positively selected. These receptors came from a man aged 18 to 29 in good health. Some clones in this sample may be carry-over from other donors' samples.

This clone has only one observation. This rearrangement joins TRBV9 to TRBJ2-4, with 8 bases identical to TRBD2. This CDR3 is 15 amino acids long. Trimming took 0 bases from V and 8 from J; bases not matched to a gene: 7. From germline, CDR1 is SGDLS and CDR2 YYNGEE. The DNA for the CDR3 is TGTGCCAGCAGCGTAGTTGGAGCGGGAGTGGACATTCAGTACTTC. This gives the protein CASSVVGAGVDIQYF.

The chain uses TRBV28 and TRBJ2-7; D is unresolved. Germline V CDR1 and CDR2: MDHEN, SYDVKM. Trimming took off 4 bases at V and 6 bases at J, with 16 bases between the two ends. This CDR3 has 14 residues. The CDR3 nucleotides are TGTGCCAGCAGTTCCCCCGGGTCTCTCGTCGAGCAGTACTTC. It yields the protein CASSSPGSLVEQYF.

V and J are TRBV5-1 and TRBJ2-1; TRBD1 matches 8 bases. Per the germline V gene, CDR1 is SGHRS and CDR2 is YFSETQ. Trimming took 7 bases from V and 8 from J; bases not matched to a gene: 14. The CDR3 contains 15 residues. For the CDR3, the DNA is TGCGCCAGCCGAGGAGGACAGGGCATCGTTTATGAGCAGTTCTTC. It is translated as CASRGGQGIVYEQFF.

This chain uses TRBV29-1 with TRBJ2-5, with D hard to call. The germline V and J ends were trimmed by 4 bases and 5 bases, with 8 bases remaining between them. CDR3 length: 11 amino acids. Germline-derived CDR1 and CDR2 are SQVTM and ANQGSEA. CDR3 in amino acids: CSVGERETQYF. The CDR3 DNA follows: TGCAGCGTTGGAGAAAGGGAGACCCAGTACTTC. Full variable domain (remainder filled in from reference TRBV29-1 and TRBJ2-5): SAVISQKPSRDICQRGTSLTIQCQVDSQVTMMFWYRQQPGQSLTLIATANQGSEATYESGFVIDKFPISRPNLTFSTLTVSNMSPEDSSIYLCSVGERETQYFGPGTRLLVL.

V usage is TRBV2 and J usage is TRBJ2-3; 13 positions agree with TRBD2. The V and J ends lost 6 bases and 4 bases, in that order; junction bases with no gene match: 7. The CDR3 totals 16 residues. The V gene's germline CDR1 is SNHLY and CDR2 FYNNEI. The chain's CDR3 is CASRPTSGRGADTQYF. Written as DNA, the CDR3 is TGTGCCAGCAGACCCACTAGCGGGAGGGGGGCAGATACGCAGTATTTT.

A word on this clone: Other DNA variants within this sample encode the same CDR3. The gene calls are TRBV5-1 and TRBJ2-5; D is unclear. V lost 0 bases and J 1 base, leaving 7 bases between the germline ends. This CDR3 is built from 14 residues. From germline, CDR1 is SGHRS and CDR2 YFSETQ. CDR3 protein: CASSLEGSQETQYF. The CDR3 DNA reads TGCGCCAGCAGCTTGGAAGGGTCCCAAGAGACCCAGTACTTC.

Worth noting for this clone: This sample includes further DNA sequences coding for the same CDR3. The J gene is TRBJ1-2, the V gene TRBV28; D not resolved. The V gene lost 5 bases and the J gene lost 5 bases, with 6 bases spanning the gap. From germline, CDR1 is MDHEN and CDR2 SYDVKM. The length of the CDR3 is 11 residues. In DNA, the CDR3 is TGTGCCAGCAGTCAAGGGTATGGCTACACCTTC. Protein sequence: CASSQGYGYTF.

This clone was found once. V is TRBV15 and J is TRBJ2-7; D gene uncertain. V was pared by 0 bases and J by 2 bases, with 11 bases between. The CDR3 loop spans 15 amino acids. From germline, CDR1 is LNHNV and CDR2 YYDKDF (reference sequence). The CDR3 reads CATSRDLVSPYEQYF. In DNA form, the CDR3 reads TGTGCCACCAGCAGAGATCTGGTTAGCCCCTACGAGCAGTACTTC.

Details on this clone: Within the sample, other DNA sequences also encode this same CDR3. The chain recombines TRBV5-1 with TRBJ2-3; perhaps TRBD1 as D (6 bases). V was shortened by 4 bases and J by 0 bases, with 9 bases between the two germline ends. The V gene's germline CDR1 is SGHRS and CDR2 YFSETQ. This CDR3 contains 14 residues. As DNA, the CDR3 is TGCGCCAGCAGCCCCGGGACAAGCACAGATACGCAGTATTTT. Residues: CASSPGTSTDTQYF.

The chain uses TRBV7-2 and TRBJ2-3; D perhaps matches TRBD2 (8 bases). V shed 1 base and J shed 4 bases, with 12 bases lying between them. The CDR3 is made up of 15 amino acids. Germline V lookup: CDR1 SGHTA, CDR2 FQGNSA. CDR3 coding DNA: TGTGCCAGCAGCTTAGTCGGGAGGGGGCCAGATACGCAGTATTTT. Its protein product is CASSLVGRGPDTQYF.

The chain links TRBV4-1 to TRBJ2-7; 14 nucleotides agree with TRBD2. CDR1 and CDR2 (germline): MGHRA, YSYEKL. The junction had 11 bases not matched to a gene; V was cut back by 4 bases and J by 3 bases. The CDR3 totals 18 residues. CDR3 sequence reads: CASSPYGTSGRPYYEQYF. As DNA, the CDR3 is TGCGCCAGCAGCCCATACGGGACTAGCGGGAGACCTTACTACGAGCAGTACTTC.

J is TRBJ1-3 and V is TRBV2, with a weak D call TRBD1 (6 bases). V lost 11 bases and J 0 bases, leaving 14 bases between the germline ends. CDR3 length: 14 residues. Looked up from germline, CDR1 is SNHLY and CDR2 is FYNNEI. The CDR3 reads CASGGRFSGNTIYF. CDR3 nucleotide sequence: TGTGCCTCCGGGGGGCGGTTCTCTGGAAACACCATATATTTT.

Comments on this clone: Additional DNA sequences in this sample encode the identical CDR3. J is TRBJ1-2 and V is TRBV18, with a weak D call TRBD1 (5 bases). The CDR3 has 14 residues. V was cut by 1 base and J by 4 bases, with 10 bases left in between. Germline CDR1 and CDR2: KGHSH and LQKENI. The CDR3 here is CASSPQAGSYGYTF. CDR3 nucleotide sequence: TGTGCCAGCTCACCACAAGCAGGGTCCTATGGCTACACCTTC.